The 6 T cell receptor beta chains below were found in one sample sequenced in a study of cytotoxic CD8 clonotypes in ibrutinib-treated CLL. Only in-frame clones appear in the TCRdb table, and some are missing; sequencing was by immunoSEQ multiplex PCR. The repertoire has about 120,000 clones, roughly 60% of them found once; the top ten carry 37%. The sample in question was PBMCs, obtained after 24 months of ibrutinib treatment. These receptors all come from a human donor with chronic lymphocytic leukemia.

J is TRBJ2-7 and V is TRBV29-1; 7 bases align to TRBD1. The junction had 7 bases not matched to a gene; V was cut back by 6 bases and J by 5 bases. The CDR3 is made up of 12 amino acids. Germline V gene data show CDR1 as SQVTM and CDR2 as ANQGSEA. The CDR3 here is CSVTLTGDEQYF. CDR3 sequence (DNA): TGCAGCGTCACCCTTACAGGGGACGAGCAGTACTTC.

The gene calls are TRBV5-1 and TRBJ1-1, with D uncertain. This CDR3 comprises 14 residues. Trimming took off 0 bases at V and 0 bases at J, with 6 bases between the two ends. The germline gives CDR1 SGHRS, CDR2 YFSETQ. The CDR3 DNA follows: TGCGCCAGCAGCTTGGGGCAGATGAACACTGAAGCTTTCTTT. This gives the protein CASSLGQMNTEAFF.

The gene calls are TRBV27 and TRBJ2-1, with D hard to call. V gave up 3 bases and J gave up 7 bases, with 7 bases separating them. The CDR3 loop spans 12 amino acids. Germline V gene data show CDR1 as MNHEY and CDR2 as SMNVEV (reference sequence). CDR3 loop: CASSFKGNEQFF. CDR3 DNA: TGTGCCAGCAGTTTCAAAGGGAATGAGCAGTTCTTC.

CDR3 loop: CASSSTGAMGAVQYF. CDR3 in DNA: TGTGCCAGCAGCTCCACGGGCGCGATGGGAGCAGTGCAGTACTTC. The rearrangement uses TRBV7-3 and TRBJ2-7; tentatively, D is TRBD2 (5 bases). CDR3 length: 15 residues. The ends were cut back, 4 bases at V and 9 bases at J, with 22 bases in the middle. Germline assignment: CDR1 SGHTA and CDR2 FQGTGA.

The V gene is TRBV9, the J gene TRBJ2-7; TRBD1 matches at 9 bases. The CDR3 consists of 16 residues. V was clipped by 4 bases and J by 0 bases; unmatched bases: 8. CDR1 is SGDLS, CDR2 YYNGEE, per germline. CDR3 nucleotide sequence: TGTGCCAGCAGCCCCCGGGGACAGGGCGCCTCCTACGAGCAGTACTTC. Translated, it gives CASSPRGQGASYEQYF.

V and J are TRBV28 and TRBJ1-1, with no clear D. The V gene lost 9 bases and the J gene lost 6 bases, with 14 bases spanning the gap. The germline CDR1 and CDR2 sequences are MDHEN and SYDVKM. This CDR3 has 12 amino acids. The CDR3 spells CASLGRGSEAFF. The CDR3 DNA is TGTGCCAGTTTGGGCCGGGGTTCTGAAGCTTTCTTT.